A selection of T cell receptor beta chains follows, all from one sample in a study of post-analysis software for immune sequencing data. TCRdb reanalysed the PCR reads using MiXCR and keeps one entry per CDR3 protein. The repertoire consists of 400,000 to 500,000 distinct CDR3 sequences, with approximately 39% occurring once and the leading ten covering roughly 8.2%. Sequences were obtained from blood. These receptor sequences come from a girl aged 2 to 10 with multiple sclerosis. The CDR3 runs from the conserved cysteine through the conserved F or W. The D gene is left open where the match is weak. Clone size is shown for a subset of rows, as once, few, many or a class of expanded clone.

j_call	cdr3_length	d_call	v_call	clone_size	cdr3_nt	cdr3_aa
TRBJ1-5	14	.	TRBV7-8	.	TGTGCCAGCAGCGCCGGGACTCTCCATCAGCCCCAGCATTTT	CASSAGTLHQPQHF
TRBJ1-5	16	TRBD1	TRBV20-1	.	TGCAGTGCCATAGGACAGGGGGCGCAAGGGAATCAGCCCCAGCATTTT	CSAIGQGAQGNQPQHF
TRBJ2-3	13	.	TRBV4-3	.	TGCGCCAGCAGGCAATTGGGGGGAGATACGCAGTATTTT	CASRQLGGDTQYF
TRBJ2-3	13	TRBD2	TRBV20-1	.	TGCAGTGCTAGCGGGGGGGCAGGAGATACGCAGTATTTT	CSASGGAGDTQYF
TRBJ2-1	15	.	TRBV12-3/TRBV12-4	.	TGTGCCGGCAGCTCGTGGGGGAACGCCTACAATGAGCAGTTCTTC	CAGSSWGNAYNEQFF
TRBJ2-3	14	.	TRBV20-1	.	TGCAGTGCTCACGAGCGGGTTGAAGTGGATACGCAGTATTTT	CSAHERVEVDTQYF
TRBJ2-7	14	.	TRBV20-1	few	TGCAGTGCTACTGGACAGACCGTATTTTACGGGCAGTACTTC	CSATGQTVFYGQYF
TRBJ1-2	12	.	TRBV6-2/TRBV6-3	few	TGTGCCAGCAGTTACCGAGACTATGGCTACACCTTC	CASSYRDYGYTF
TRBJ1-1	15	.	TRBV20-1	once	TGCAGTGCTAGAGAGTCCGTAATATGGGCCCCTGAAGCTTTCTTT	CSARESVIWAPEAFF
TRBJ2-7	14	TRBD1	TRBV27	.	TGTGCCAGCAGTTTCGGGACAGGGATCTACGAGCAGTACTTC	CASSFGTGIYEQYF
TRBJ2-1	16	.	TRBV3-1	.	TGTGCCAGCAGCCAAGATGGGGCAGGGGCTGTCAATGAGCAGTTCTTC	CASSQDGAGAVNEQFF
TRBJ2-7	15	.	TRBV18	.	TGTGCCAGCTCCCCGGTGGGGGGTACCTCCTACGAGCAGTACTTC	CASSPVGGTSYEQYF
TRBJ2-5	15	.	TRBV7-2	.	TGTGCCAGCAGTTCAGGGACGTGGTATCAAGAGACCCAGTACTTC	CASSSGTWYQETQYF
TRBJ2-3	15	TRBD2	TRBV5-1	.	TGCGCCAGCAGCCTCCAGCGGGGGGGATCAGACTCGCAGTATTTT	CASSLQRGGSDSQYF
TRBJ2-1	16	.	TRBV20-1	few	TGCAGTGCTAGGCCCCAGGGGTGGACCCCCAAAGGTGAGCAGTTCTTC	CSARPQGWTPKGEQFF
TRBJ1-2	12	.	TRBV6-5	.	TGTGCCAGCAGTTACTCGAACGGGGGCTACACCTTC	CASSYSNGGYTF
TRBJ2-1	16	.	TRBV6-2/TRBV6-3	.	TGTGCCAGCAGTTACTCCTCGCGGGGCTGGAACAATGAGCAGTTCTTC	CASSYSSRGWNNEQFF
TRBJ2-3	16	.	TRBV28	.	TGTGCCAGCAGCCCCCCCGCGCAGGGGAGCACAGATACGCAGTATTTT	CASSPPAQGSTDTQYF
TRBJ1-1	16	.	TRBV5-1	few	TGCGCCAGCAGATCAGCGGGGGGAGTCGGGAACACTGAAGCTTTCTTT	CASRSAGGVGNTEAFF
TRBJ2-3	18	TRBD2	TRBV7-3	.	TGTGCCAGCAGCCTAGGGACTAGCGGGAGTCGTTCTGCAGATACGCAGTATTTT	CASSLGTSGSRSADTQYF
TRBJ2-1	19	.	TRBV7-3	.	TGTGCCAGCAGGTTTAGGGGCCCCCCGAAAATGGGCTCCTACAATGAGCAGTTCTTC	CASRFRGPPKMGSYNEQFF
TRBJ2-7	14	.	TRBV4-3	few	TGCGCCAGCAGCCAAGATATCGGGGTTCGCGAGCAGTACTTC	CASSQDIGVREQYF
TRBJ1-5	12	.	TRBV29-1	many	TGCAGCGTTGCCCAAGATGGTCAGCCCCAGCATTTT	CSVAQDGQPQHF
TRBJ1-2	13	.	TRBV7-2	few	TGTGCCAGCAGCGATGACGTATTTAGGGGCTACACCTTC	CASSDDVFRGYTF
TRBJ2-3	15	TRBD2	TRBV29-1	.	TGCAGCGCCTATTGGCCGACTAGCGTCACAGATACGCAGTATTTT	CSAYWPTSVTDTQYF
TRBJ2-7	14	TRBD1	TRBV29-1	.	TGCAGCGTAGCCGGGACAGGCAACCCCTACGAGCAGTACTTC	CSVAGTGNPYEQYF
TRBJ2-3	12	.	TRBV29-1	.	TGCAGCGTACCCGGGACTACAGATACGCAGTATTTT	CSVPGTTDTQYF
TRBJ1-2	14	.	TRBV7-8	.	TGTGCCAGCAGCGTAATACAGGGAGGCAGTGGCTACACCTTC	CASSVIQGGSGYTF
TRBJ2-3	15	TRBD1	TRBV10-3	.	TGTGCCATCAGAGCCACAGGGGGAATGACAGATACGCAGTATTTT	CAIRATGGMTDTQYF
TRBJ2-5	15	.	TRBV6-1	.	TGTGCCAGCAGTGAAAGTGTCACCCCCCGGGAGACCCAGTACTTC	CASSESVTPRETQYF
TRBJ2-1	14	TRBD1	TRBV20-1	.	TGCAGTGCAAACACCGCGACAGGGGCAGAGACCCAGTTCTTC	CSANTATGAETQFF
TRBJ2-7	14	.	TRBV27	.	TGTGCCAGCAGTTTAATTGGTCGGTACAATGAGCAGTACTTC	CASSLIGRYNEQYF
TRBJ1-1	13	.	TRBV12-3/TRBV12-4	.	TGTGCCAGCAGTTTAGGACACGACACTGAAGCTTTCTTT	CASSLGHDTEAFF
TRBJ2-1	15	TRBD2	TRBV20-1	.	TGCAGTGCTAGACCCCTAGCGGGGACCTACAATGAGCAGGTCTTC	CSARPLAGTYNEQVF
TRBJ1-1	17	TRBD1	TRBV5-1	.	TGCGCCAGCAGCCCGCGGACAGGGGGTATCATGAACACTGAAGCTTTCTTT	CASSPRTGGIMNTEAFF
TRBJ2-7	14	.	TRBV29-1	.	TGCAGCGTTGGCTTGCCTGACAAGTCCTACGAGCAGTACTTC	CSVGLPDKSYEQYF
TRBJ1-2	12	.	TRBV28	.	TGTGCCAGCAGTTTTTTGGCGGGTGGCTACACCTTC	CASSFLAGGYTF
TRBJ2-7	12	.	TRBV6-2/TRBV6-3	.	TGTGCCAGCAGTTTTGAACCCTACGAGCAGTACTTC	CASSFEPYEQYF
TRBJ1-2	12	.	TRBV24-1	.	TGTGCCACCAGTGCTAGGGACTCTGGCTACACCTTC	CATSARDSGYTF
TRBJ1-1	13	.	TRBV28	once	TGTGCCTTAAAGCGGGAGCCGAACACTGAAGCTTTCTTT	CALKREPNTEAFF
TRBJ2-3	16	TRBD2	TRBV18	.	TGTGCCAGCTCGTACGGACTAGCGGGAGTCGCAGATACGCAGTATTTT	CASSYGLAGVADTQYF
TRBJ2-7	14	.	TRBV6-5	few	TGTGCCAGCAGTTACTTTGGCAGCACCTACGAGCAGTACTTC	CASSYFGSTYEQYF
TRBJ2-1	14	.	TRBV6-6	.	TGTGCCAGCTCTTGGTCGGAGAACTACAATGAGCAGTTCTTC	CASSWSENYNEQFF
TRBJ2-3	17	.	TRBV7-9	.	TGTGCCAGCAGCTTAGCGCCCTTGGGGGGAGTCCCAGATACGCAGTATTTT	CASSLAPLGGVPDTQYF
TRBJ2-1	12	.	TRBV27	few	TGTGCCAGCAGTGGGGTATACAATGAGCAGTTCTTC	CASSGVYNEQFF
TRBJ2-7	11	.	TRBV2	few	TGTGCCAGCACCCCGGGGGACGAGCAGTACTTC	CASTPGDEQYF
TRBJ2-5	12	TRBD1	TRBV20-1	.	TGCAGCCCGGGACAGGGAGAAGAGACCCAGTACTTC	CSPGQGEETQYF
TRBJ1-5	14	.	TRBV7-2	.	TGTGCCAGCAGCTTATCAGGGGCCGGGGCGCCCCAGCATTTT	CASSLSGAGAPQHF
TRBJ2-7	16	TRBD1	TRBV7-9	.	TGTGCCAGCAGGGTCCCATCGGGACAGATGTACTACGAGCAGTACTTC	CASRVPSGQMYYEQYF
TRBJ2-3	11	.	TRBV7-9	.	TGTGCCAGCAGTCGACGGTATACGCAGTATTTT	CASSRRYTQYF
TRBJ2-1	15	.	TRBV7-9	.	TGTGCCAGCAGCCCCCCGGGGAGTACGTACAATGAGCAGTTCTTC	CASSPPGSTYNEQFF
TRBJ2-7	13	TRBD1	TRBV29-1	.	TGCAGCGTTGCGGGACAGGGAAGCAACGAGCAGTACTTC	CSVAGQGSNEQYF
TRBJ1-5	12	.	TRBV20-1	.	TGCAGTGCTAGTTCACAAGAGCAGCCCCAGCATTTT	CSASSQEQPQHF